Below are 9 T cell receptor beta chains sequenced from a single sample in a study of blood T cell repertoires in COVID-19. The repertoire was sequenced with immunoSEQ multiplex PCR; TCRdb's copy has only in-frame clones and lacks some. The data show 200,000 to 250,000 clones, around 83% seen once. The sample was peripheral blood. Receptor source: a woman in her 70s with COVID-19, enrolled during active disease.

The chain recombines TRBV7-3 with TRBJ2-2, with TRBD2 matching 12 bases. Trimming removed 4 bases from V and 6 bases from J; junction bases left unmatched: 15. Germline CDR1 is SGHTA and CDR2 is FQGTGA. There are 19 residues in the CDR3. The CDR3 spells CASSSSPTRLAGASGELFF. The DNA for the CDR3 is TGTGCCAGCAGCTCCTCCCCAACTCGACTAGCGGGAGCATCCGGGGAGCTGTTTTTT.

This clone was seen only a few times. This chain uses TRBV9 with TRBJ2-3; a possible D gene is TRBD2 (6 bases). Trimming removed 0 bases from V and 9 bases from J, with 20 bases in between. Germline-derived CDR1 and CDR2 are SGDLS and YYNGEE. The CDR3 has 16 amino acids. CDR3 DNA: TGTGCCAGCAGCGTAGTTCTTGGAGGGCCAGCGGTAACGCAGTATTTT. Translated, it gives CASSVVLGGPAVTQYF.

This rearrangement joins TRBV15 to TRBJ2-5, with D possibly being TRBD1 (6 bases). This CDR3 has 16 residues. CDR1 and CDR2 (germline): LNHNV, YYDKDF (reference sequence). Trimming took off 0 bases at V and 4 bases at J, with 15 bases between the two ends. The CDR3 loop is CATSRDNRVGRETQYF. CDR3 coding DNA: TGTGCCACCAGCAGAGATAACAGGGTTGGGAGAGAGACCCAGTACTTC.

This chain joins TRBV5-6 and TRBJ1-5; perhaps TRBD1 as D (6 bases). Trimming removed 3 bases from V and 3 bases from J, with 19 bases in between. CDR3 length equals 17 residues. Germline CDR1 and CDR2: SGHDT and YYEEEE. The CDR3 nucleotides read TGTGCCAGCAGCTCCTCCCGAACAGGGTCGTACAATCAGCCCCAGCATTTT. Amino acid sequence: CASSSSRTGSYNQPQHF.

In its sample, this clone was seen a few times. An end of the junction differs from the germline gene, which may be a read error. The chain carries TRBV3-1 (or the pseudogene TRBV3-2) and TRBJ1-4; D unresolved. This CDR3 has 12 residues. Germline V lookup: CDR1 LGHDT, CDR2 YNNKEL (reference sequence). CDR3 sequence: CASSPWVGGPTF. CDR3 in DNA: TGTGCCAGCAGCCCATGGGTGGGAGGGCCAACTTTT.

Comments on this clone: Other DNA sequences of this sample code for an identical CDR3. The chain has TRBV28 and TRBJ1-2; a weak D match, TRBD1 (6 bases). V was clipped by 2 bases and J by 3 bases, with 10 bases between them. The CDR3 covers 14 residues. Germline-derived CDR1 and CDR2 are MDHEN and SYDVKM. CDR3 sequence reads: CASSLGGADYGYTF. In DNA form, the CDR3 reads TGTGCCAGCAGTTTAGGGGGCGCCGACTATGGCTACACCTTC.

The V call is TRBV5-4, the J call TRBJ2-7; D uncertain. The CDR3 runs to 13 residues. Trimming removed 3 bases at V and 3 bases at J, with 10 bases between. Germline CDR1 reads SGHNT; CDR2 reads YYREEE (reference sequence). CDR3 sequence: CASSSQINYEQYF. Here the CDR3 DNA reads TGTGCCAGCAGCTCACAGATTAACTACGAGCAGTACTTC.

The chain uses TRBV7-9 and TRBJ2-1, with D perhaps TRBD2 (7 bases). The germline V gene has CDR1 SEHNR and CDR2 FQNEAQ (reference sequence). The CDR3 length is 13 residues. V lost 4 bases and J 12 bases, leaving 16 bases between the germline ends. CDR3 sequence (DNA): TGTGCCAGCAGCTCTCCCCCCGGGGGGCGGCAGTTCTTC. Translating it yields CASSSPPGGRQFF.

The chain uses TRBV25-1 and TRBJ1-4; possible D gene TRBD1, 6 bases. There are 15 residues in the CDR3. Germline CDR1 and CDR2: MGHDK and SYGVNS. V was shortened by 2 bases and J by 6 bases, with 13 bases between the two germline ends. This CDR3 reads CASSERGGTYEKLFF. The CDR3 DNA is TGTGCCAGCAGTGAACGGGGGGGCACCTATGAAAAACTGTTTTTT.